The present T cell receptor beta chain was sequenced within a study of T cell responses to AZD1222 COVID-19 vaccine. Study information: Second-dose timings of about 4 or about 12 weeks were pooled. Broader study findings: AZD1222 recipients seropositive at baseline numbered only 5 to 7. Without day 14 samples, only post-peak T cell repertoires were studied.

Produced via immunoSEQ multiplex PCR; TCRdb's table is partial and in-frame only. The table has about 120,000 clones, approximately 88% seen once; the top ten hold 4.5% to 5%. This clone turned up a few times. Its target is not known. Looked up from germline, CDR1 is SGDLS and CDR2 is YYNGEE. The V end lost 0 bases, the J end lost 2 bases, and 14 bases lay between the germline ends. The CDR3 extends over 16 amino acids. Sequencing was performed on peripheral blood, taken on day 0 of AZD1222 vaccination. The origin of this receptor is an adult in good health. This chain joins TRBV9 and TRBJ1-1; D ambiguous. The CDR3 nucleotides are TGTGCCAGCAGCGTAGGGGTCCCCGGCCCCAACACTGAAGCTTTCTTT. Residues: CASSVGVPGPNTEAFF.